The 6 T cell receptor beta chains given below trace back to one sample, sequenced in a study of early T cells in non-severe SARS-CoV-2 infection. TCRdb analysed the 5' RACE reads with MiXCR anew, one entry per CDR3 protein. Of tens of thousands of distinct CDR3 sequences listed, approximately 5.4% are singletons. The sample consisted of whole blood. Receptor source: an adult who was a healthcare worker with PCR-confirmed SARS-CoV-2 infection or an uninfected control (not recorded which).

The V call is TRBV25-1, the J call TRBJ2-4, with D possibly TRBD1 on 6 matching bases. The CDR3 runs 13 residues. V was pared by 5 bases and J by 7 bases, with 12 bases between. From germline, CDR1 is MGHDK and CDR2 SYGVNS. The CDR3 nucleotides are TGTGCCAGCAGTTCACGGGACATTAACATTCAGTACTTC. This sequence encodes CASSSRDINIQYF. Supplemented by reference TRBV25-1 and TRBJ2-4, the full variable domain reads EADIYQTPRYLVIGTGKKITLECSQTMGHDKMYWYQQDPGMELHLIHYSYGVNSTEKGDLSSESTVSRIRTEHFPLTLESARPSHTSQYLCASSSRDINIQYFGAGTRLSVL.

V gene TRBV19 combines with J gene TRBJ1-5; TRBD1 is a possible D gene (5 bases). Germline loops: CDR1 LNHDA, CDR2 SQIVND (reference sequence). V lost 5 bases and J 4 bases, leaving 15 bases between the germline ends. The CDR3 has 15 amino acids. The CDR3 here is CASSPSGGRNQPQHF. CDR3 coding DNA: TGTGCCAGTAGTCCCTCGGGGGGGAGAAATCAGCCCCAGCATTTT.

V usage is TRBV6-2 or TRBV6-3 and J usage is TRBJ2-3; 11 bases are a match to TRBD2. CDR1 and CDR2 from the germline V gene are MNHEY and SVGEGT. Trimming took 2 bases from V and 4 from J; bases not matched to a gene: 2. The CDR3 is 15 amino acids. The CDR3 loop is CASSYLAGGADTQYF. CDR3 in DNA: TGTGCCAGCAGTTACCTAGCGGGAGGAGCAGATACGCAGTATTTT.

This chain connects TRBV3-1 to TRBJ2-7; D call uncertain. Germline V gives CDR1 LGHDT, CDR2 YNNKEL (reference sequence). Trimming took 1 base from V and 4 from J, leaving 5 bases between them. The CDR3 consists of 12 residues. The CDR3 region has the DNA TGTGCCAGCAGCCAAGGTTCATACGAGCAGTACTTC. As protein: CASSQGSYEQYF.

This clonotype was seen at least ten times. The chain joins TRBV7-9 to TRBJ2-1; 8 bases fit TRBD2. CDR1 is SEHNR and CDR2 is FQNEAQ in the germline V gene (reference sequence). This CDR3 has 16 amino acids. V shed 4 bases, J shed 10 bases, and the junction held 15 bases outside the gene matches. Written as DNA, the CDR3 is TGTGCCAGCAGCTATCCGGGACTAGGGCCCTCATGGGAGCAGTTCTTC. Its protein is CASSYPGLGPSWEQFF.

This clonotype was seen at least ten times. In DNA form, the CDR3 reads TGTGCCAGCAGTCATCGCGACAGGCCGAACACTGAAGCTTTCTTT. Amino acid sequence: CASSHRDRPNTEAFF. The chain carries TRBV6-5 and TRBJ1-1, with D possibly being TRBD1 (6 bases). Germline V gene lookup returns CDR1 MNHEY and CDR2 SVGAGI. The CDR3 is 15 amino acids. V was cut by 5 bases and J by 1 base, with 14 bases left in between.